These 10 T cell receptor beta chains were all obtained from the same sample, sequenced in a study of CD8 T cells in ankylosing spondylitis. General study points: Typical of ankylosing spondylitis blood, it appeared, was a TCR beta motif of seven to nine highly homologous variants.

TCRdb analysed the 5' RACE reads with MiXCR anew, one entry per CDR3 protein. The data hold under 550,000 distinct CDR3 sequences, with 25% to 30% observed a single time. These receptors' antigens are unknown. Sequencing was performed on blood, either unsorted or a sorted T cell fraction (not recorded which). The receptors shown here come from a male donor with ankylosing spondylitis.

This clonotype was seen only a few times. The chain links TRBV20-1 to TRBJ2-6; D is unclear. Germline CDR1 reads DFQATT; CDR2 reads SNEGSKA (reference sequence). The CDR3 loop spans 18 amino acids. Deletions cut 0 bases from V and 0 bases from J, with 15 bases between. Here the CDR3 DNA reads TGCAGTGCTAGAGATGGTACTTTCTACCACTCTGGGGCCAACGTCCTGACTTTC. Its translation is CSARDGTFYHSGANVLTF.

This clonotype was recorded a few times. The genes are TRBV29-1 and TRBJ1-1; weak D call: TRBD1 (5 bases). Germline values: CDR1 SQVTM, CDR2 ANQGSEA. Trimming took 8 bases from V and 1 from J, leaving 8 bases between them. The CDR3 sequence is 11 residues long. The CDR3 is CSMTANTEAFF. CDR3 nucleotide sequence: TGCAGCATGACAGCGAACACTGAAGCTTTCTTT.

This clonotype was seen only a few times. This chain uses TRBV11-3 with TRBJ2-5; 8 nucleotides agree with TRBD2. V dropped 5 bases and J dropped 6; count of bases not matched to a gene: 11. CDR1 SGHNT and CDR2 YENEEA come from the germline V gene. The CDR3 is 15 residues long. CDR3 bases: TGTGCCAGCAGCGATGACAGCGGGGGAAGGAAGACCCAGTACTTC. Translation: CASSDDSGGRKTQYF.

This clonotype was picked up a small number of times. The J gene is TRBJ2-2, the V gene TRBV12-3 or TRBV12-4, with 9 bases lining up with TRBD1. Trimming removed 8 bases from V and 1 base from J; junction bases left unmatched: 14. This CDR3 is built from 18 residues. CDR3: CASGSPRDREKNTGELFF. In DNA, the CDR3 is TGTGCCAGCGGATCCCCCCGGGACAGGGAGAAGAACACCGGGGAGCTGTTTTTT.

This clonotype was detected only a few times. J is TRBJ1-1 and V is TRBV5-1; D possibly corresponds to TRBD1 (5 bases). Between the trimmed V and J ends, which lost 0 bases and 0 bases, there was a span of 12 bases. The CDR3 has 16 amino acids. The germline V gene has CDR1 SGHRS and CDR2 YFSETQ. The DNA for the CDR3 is TGCGCCAGCAGCTTGGGACTGGGGCTGATGAACACTGAAGCTTTCTTT. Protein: CASSLGLGLMNTEAFF.

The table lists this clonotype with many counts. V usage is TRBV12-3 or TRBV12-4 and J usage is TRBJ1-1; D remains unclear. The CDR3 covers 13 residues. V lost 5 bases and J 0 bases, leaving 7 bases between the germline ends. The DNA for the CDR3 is TGTGCCAGCAGTACTCAGGTGAACACTGAAGCTTTCTTT. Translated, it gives CASSTQVNTEAFF.

CDR3 amino acids: CASTVDSYGYTF. Written as DNA, the CDR3 is TGCGCCAGCACCGTAGACAGTTACGGCTACACCTTC. The chain carries TRBV5-1 and TRBJ1-2; D perhaps matches TRBD1 (5 bases). Germline CDR1 SGHRS, CDR2 YFSETQ. V gave up 6 bases and J gave up 8 bases, with 14 bases separating them. The CDR3 spans 12 residues.

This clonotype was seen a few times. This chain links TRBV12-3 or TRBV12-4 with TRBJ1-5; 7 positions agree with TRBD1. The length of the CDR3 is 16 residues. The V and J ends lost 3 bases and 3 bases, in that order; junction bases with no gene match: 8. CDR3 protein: CASSFRQGGLNQPQHF. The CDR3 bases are TGTGCCAGCAGTTTTCGGCAGGGGGGGCTCAATCAGCCCCAGCATTTT.

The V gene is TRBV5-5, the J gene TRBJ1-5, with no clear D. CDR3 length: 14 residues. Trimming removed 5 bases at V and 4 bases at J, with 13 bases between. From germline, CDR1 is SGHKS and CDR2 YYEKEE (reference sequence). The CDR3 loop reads CASSQLSMNQPQHF. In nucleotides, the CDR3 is TGTGCCAGCAGTCAACTCTCCATGAATCAGCCCCAGCATTTT.

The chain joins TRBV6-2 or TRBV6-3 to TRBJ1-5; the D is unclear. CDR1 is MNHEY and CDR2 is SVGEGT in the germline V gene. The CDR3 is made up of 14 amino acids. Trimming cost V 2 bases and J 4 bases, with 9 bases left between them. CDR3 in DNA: TGTGCCAGCAGTTACGAACATAGGAATCAGCCCCAGCATTTT. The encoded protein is CASSYEHRNQPQHF.